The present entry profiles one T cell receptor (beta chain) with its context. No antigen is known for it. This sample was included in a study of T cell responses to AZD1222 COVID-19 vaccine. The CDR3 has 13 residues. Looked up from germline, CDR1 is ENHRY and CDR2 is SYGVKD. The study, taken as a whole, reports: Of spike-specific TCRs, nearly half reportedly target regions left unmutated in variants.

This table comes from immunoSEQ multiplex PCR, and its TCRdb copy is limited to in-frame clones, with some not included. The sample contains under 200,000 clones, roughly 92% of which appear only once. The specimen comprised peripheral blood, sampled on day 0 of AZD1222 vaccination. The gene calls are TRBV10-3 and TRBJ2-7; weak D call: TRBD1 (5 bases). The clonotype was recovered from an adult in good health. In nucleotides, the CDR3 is TGTGGCGCTATGGGGCAGGGATCCTACGAGCAGTACTTC. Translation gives CGAMGQGSYEQYF.